This TCR beta chain derives from a study of radiotherapy plus CTLA-4 blockade in lung cancer. Across the whole study: Disease control reached under 35%, with objective responses in 15% to 20%. Overall study findings and caveats: It was early blood T cell clone dynamics, with interferon-beta, that reportedly best predicted response. Once radiotherapy plus ipilimumab had been given, TCR clones derived from tumor expanded in blood.

The length of the CDR3 is 15 residues. Germline V gene lookup returns CDR1 MNHEY and CDR2 SMNVEV (reference sequence). The V and J ends lost 0 bases and 5 bases respectively, with 11 bases between them. As regards this clone: Its antigen is unidentified.

The repertoire was sequenced with immunoSEQ multiplex PCR; TCRdb's copy has only in-frame clones and lacks some. The table lists about 84,000 clones, less than 80% of them singletons. The clonotype originates from a human donor with non-small cell lung cancer that progressed on radiotherapy plus ipilimumab. Here the sequenced sample was peripheral blood, taken from a patient treated with radiotherapy plus ipilimumab. The genes are TRBV27 and TRBJ1-5; D is perhaps TRBD1 (6 bases). The CDR3 reads CASSLSSPGDQPQHF. The CDR3 DNA is TGTGCCAGCAGTTTATCGTCACCAGGGGATCAGCCCCAGCATTTT.